Sequencing of this T cell receptor beta chain was carried out in a study of shared clonotypes between healthy human individuals. This clone was seen only once. Germline V gives CDR1 SNHLY, CDR2 FYNNEI. CDR3 length equals 18 residues. V was clipped by 2 bases and J by 6 bases; unmatched bases: 17. Produced via immunoSEQ multiplex PCR; TCRdb's table is partial and in-frame only. The sample carries about 600,000 clones, around 97% recorded once. This clonotype originated in a woman younger than 45 in good health. The chain recombines TRBV2 with TRBJ2-7, with 9 bases matching TRBD2. What was sequenced was naive CD4+ T cells sorted from blood. Noted subset: CD45RA+ positively selected. DNA of the CDR3: TGTGCCAGCAGTGAACTTGGAGGTGGGATAGCGGGAGTCACCGAGCAGTACTTC. Translation gives CASSELGGGIAGVTEQYF.